This record concerns one T cell receptor beta chain sequence. What it recognizes is unknown. The data were obtained in a study of cytomegalovirus exposure and HLA in healthy donors. CDR1 is WSHSY, CDR2 SAAADI, per germline. Between the trimmed V and J ends, which lost 1 base and 5 bases, there was a span of 8 bases. CDR3 length equals 13 residues. The PCR had 60 Vbeta and 13 Jbeta primers. TCRdb's table, derived via immunoSEQ multiplex PCR, lists solely in-frame clones and lacks some. The top ten hold about 2% of the sample, which has about 170,000 clones, 70% to 80% seen once. Whole-study results and caveats: A later analysis appeared to link common viral pathogens to several of the most significant clusters.

Material: PBMCs. The clonotype originates from a woman aged 45-60 years in good health and CMV-seronegative. V usage is TRBV10-2 and J usage is TRBJ2-5; D is unresolved. The chain's CDR3 is CASSEYRLETQYF. The CDR3 DNA follows: TGCGCCAGCAGTGAGTACAGATTGGAGACCCAGTACTTC.